What follows are 24 T cell receptor beta chains derived from one specimen sequenced in a study of cytomegalovirus exposure and HLA in healthy donors. In the PCR, 60 Vbeta and 13 Jbeta primers were used. The assay was immunoSEQ multiplex PCR, and TCRdb's table has in-frame clones only and misses some. The data contain around 180,000 clones, 85% of them seen just once; the ten biggest clones take up 1%. Sequencing used PBMCs. The receptors derive from a boy aged 2 to 9 in good health and CMV-seronegative.

V gene TRBV28 combines with J gene TRBJ1-4; perhaps TRBD1 as D (5 bases). The germline V gene has CDR1 MDHEN and CDR2 SYDVKM. This CDR3 region has 11 residues. Trimming removed 5 bases at V and 11 bases at J, with 9 bases between. The CDR3 here is CASSLGGKLFF. CDR3 bases: TGTGCCAGCAGTCTCGGGGGGAAACTGTTTTTT.

The chain couples TRBV20-1 to TRBJ2-3; 7 bases are shared with TRBD2. With 1 base clipped from V and 13 bases from J, the junction kept 5 bases outside the gene matches. The germline gives CDR1 DFQATT, CDR2 SNEGSKA (reference sequence). This CDR3 is 11 amino acids long. In DNA form, the CDR3 reads TGCAGTGCTAGAGGACTAGCTTCGGAGTATTTT. This sequence encodes CSARGLASEYF.

The rearrangement links TRBV5-1 to TRBJ2-5; possibly TRBD1 for D (6 bases). This CDR3 comprises 14 residues. Trimming shortened V by 4 bases and J by 2 bases, and 12 bases separated the two germline ends. In germline, CDR1 is SGHRS, CDR2 YFSETQ. The CDR3 is CASSRRQEQETQYF. CDR3 coding DNA: TGCGCCAGCAGCCGGAGACAGGAACAAGAGACCCAGTACTTC.

V is TRBV6-1 and J is TRBJ2-6, with TRBD1 matching 9 bases. The CDR3 loop spans 14 amino acids. Trimming removed 3 bases from V and 13 bases from J; junction bases left unmatched: 7. CDR1 is MNHNS and CDR2 is SASEGT in the germline V gene. The CDR3 region is CASSDWDRARVLTF. The CDR3 DNA sequence: TGTGCCAGCAGTGACTGGGACAGGGCCCGTGTCCTGACTTTC.

The chain recombines TRBV5-1 with TRBJ1-1; the D gene is possibly TRBD1 (5 bases). Germline CDR1 SGHRS, CDR2 YFSETQ. V shed 5 bases and J shed 3 bases, with 8 bases lying between them. The CDR3 totals 12 residues. CDR3 bases: TGCGCCAGCAGGGTAGGGGACACTGAAGCTTTCTTT. It is translated as CASRVGDTEAFF.

Worth noting for this clone: At one boundary the junction diverges from the germline segment, which might be a read error. The chain recombines TRBV7-9 with TRBJ2-7; TRBD2 matches at 10 bases. There are 16 residues in the CDR3. The germline V gene has CDR1 SEHNR and CDR2 FQNEAQ (reference sequence). In DNA form, the CDR3 reads TGTTCCAGCAGCTTAGTAGCGGGAGGCCTCTCCTACGAGCAGTACTTC. Translating gives CSSSLVAGGLSYEQYF.

CDR3 DNA: TGTGCCTGGATTTCGATATTTTCGCATTGGAGCTCCTACGAGCAGTACTTC. Its translation is CAWISIFSHWSSYEQYF. V gene TRBV30 combines with J gene TRBJ2-7; D ambiguous. Germline values: CDR1 GTSNPN, CDR2 SVGIG (reference sequence). V was clipped by 4 bases and J by 0 bases, with 22 bases between them. The CDR3 has 17 residues.

The gene calls are TRBV19 and TRBJ2-2; no clear D gene. CDR3 length: 12 amino acids. V lost 3 bases and J 6 bases, leaving 5 bases between the germline ends. Germline assignment: CDR1 LNHDA and CDR2 SQIVND (reference sequence). CDR3: CASSIIAGELFF. In nucleotides, the CDR3 is TGTGCCAGTAGTATTATCGCCGGGGAGCTGTTTTTT.

This rearrangement joins TRBV5-1 to TRBJ2-1; 13 bases line up with TRBD2. The germline V gene has CDR1 SGHRS and CDR2 YFSETQ. The CDR3 has 15 residues. V lost 4 bases, J lost 10 bases, and 8 bases stayed unmatched. The CDR3 sequence is CASSLRGTSGEEQFF. In nucleotides, the CDR3 is TGCGCCAGCAGCCTAAGAGGGACTAGCGGGGAGGAGCAGTTCTTC. The full variable domain, its missing parts supplied by reference TRBV5-1 and TRBJ2-1, is KAGVTQTPRYLIKTRGQQVTLSCSPISGHRSVSWYQQTPGQGLQFLFEYFSETQRNKGNFPGRFSGRQFSNSRSEMNVSTLELGDSALYLCASSLRGTSGEEQFFGPGTRLTVL.

The chain employs TRBV28 and TRBJ2-7, with D possibly TRBD1 on 6 matching bases. The CDR3 extends over 14 amino acids. V was clipped by 6 bases and J by 5 bases, with 17 bases between them. From germline, CDR1 is MDHEN and CDR2 SYDVKM. CDR3 in DNA: TGTGCCAGCAGCCGAACTGGGGGCTCTCACGAGCAGTACGTC. It yields the protein CASSRTGGSHEQYV.

The chain employs TRBV5-1 and TRBJ1-4; perhaps TRBD1 as D (5 bases). CDR3 length: 15 amino acids. Per germline, CDR1 SGHRS and CDR2 YFSETQ. The V and J ends lost 1 base and 4 bases respectively, with 11 bases between them. This chain's CDR3 is CASSLRGANNEKLFF. The DNA for the CDR3 is TGCGCCAGCAGCTTGCGTGGGGCCAATAATGAAAAACTGTTTTTT.

This chain links TRBV25-1 with TRBJ1-5; D possibly corresponds to TRBD1 (6 bases). CDR3 size: 17 residues. The V gene's germline CDR1 is MGHDK and CDR2 SYGVNS. V lost 1 base, J lost 7 bases, and 20 bases lay in between. The CDR3 sequence: CASSESLTGRVKQPQHF. The CDR3 coding sequence is TGTGCCAGCAGTGAATCTCTTACAGGGAGGGTAAAACAGCCCCAGCATTTT. Complete variable domain (other parts from reference TRBV25-1 and TRBJ1-5): EADIYQTPRYLVIGTGKKITLECSQTMGHDKMYWYQQDPGMELHLIHYSYGVNSTEKGDLSSESTVSRIRTEHFPLTLESARPSHTSQYLCASSESLTGRVKQPQHFGDGTRLSIL.

The chain employs TRBV4-1 and TRBJ2-7; 7 bases match TRBD1. Germline V lookup: CDR1 MGHRA, CDR2 YSYEKL. Germline trimming cut 3 bases from V and 2 bases from J; bases unmatched to any gene: 4. The CDR3 runs to 14 residues. The CDR3 reads CASSHATGTYEQYV. The DNA for the CDR3 is TGCGCCAGCAGCCACGCGACAGGGACCTACGAGCAGTACGTC.

This clone appeared a single time. J is TRBJ1-1 and V is TRBV27; D gene uncertain. The V and J ends lost 5 bases and 2 bases respectively, with 15 bases between them. The CDR3 is 15 amino acids. CDR1 and CDR2 (germline): MNHEY, SMNVEV (reference sequence). The CDR3 sequence is CASSPSGPTNTEAFF. The CDR3 DNA is TGTGCCAGCAGTCCCTCTGGTCCGACAAACACTGAAGCTTTCTTT.

The J gene is TRBJ2-3, the V gene TRBV28; TRBD2 aligns across 13 bases. The germline V gene encodes CDR1 MDHEN and CDR2 SYDVKM. Trimming at V came to 5 bases and at J to 5 bases, leaving 7 bases not matched to a gene. The CDR3 sequence is 16 residues long. CDR3 DNA sequence: TGTGCCAGCAGTATCCAACTAGCGGGAGGGCTAGATACGCAGTATTTT. It codes for CASSIQLAGGLDTQYF.

CDR3 DNA sequence: TGTGCCAGCAGCCCGAAAGACAGACAGGGTTACAATGAGCAGTTCTTC. This codes for CASSPKDRQGYNEQFF. This chain joins TRBV7-2 and TRBJ2-1; 7 nucleotides agree with TRBD1. This CDR3 contains 16 residues. The ends lost 5 bases at V and 4 bases at J; junction bases unmatched: 11. Per the germline V gene, CDR1 is SGHTA and CDR2 is FQGNSA.

This chain uses TRBV30 with TRBJ1-1; 8 bases line up with TRBD1. The CDR3 extends over 13 amino acids. The V gene end was trimmed by 3 bases and the J gene end by 5 bases; junction bases not matched to a gene: 5. Germline-derived CDR1 and CDR2 are GTSNPN and SVGIG (reference sequence). CDR3 sequence (DNA): TGTGCCTGGAGGGCGACAGGGGCGACTGAAGCTTTCTTT. Its protein is CAWRATGATEAFF.

This sequence joins TRBV27 and TRBJ2-5; weak D call: TRBD2 (6 bases). Trimming shortened V by 4 bases and J by 2 bases, and 11 bases separated the two germline ends. This CDR3 is 14 amino acids long. Germline V gene lookup returns CDR1 MNHEY and CDR2 SMNVEV (reference sequence). CDR3 residues: CASSSGGAQETQYF. The CDR3 region has the DNA TGTGCCAGCAGTTCCGGGGGAGCACAAGAGACCCAGTACTTC.

The rearrangement joins TRBV28 to TRBJ2-5, with TRBD1 as a possible D gene (5 bases). The CDR3 loop spans 13 amino acids. V lost 7 bases and J 4 bases, leaving 13 bases between the germline ends. CDR1 and CDR2 (germline): MDHEN, SYDVKM. CDR3 nucleotide sequence: TGTGCCAGCACCCCCAGGGTCCGAGAGACCCAGTACTTC. This gives the protein CASTPRVRETQYF. Supplemented by reference TRBV28 and TRBJ2-5, the full variable domain reads DVKVTQSSRYLVKRTGEKVFLECVQDMDHENMFWYRQDPGLGLRLIYFSYDVKMKEKGDIPEGYSVSREKKERFSLILESASTNQTSMYLCASTPRVRETQYFGPGTRLLVL.

The chain couples TRBV6-1 to TRBJ2-2; D is uncertain. V gave up 9 bases and J gave up 0 bases, with 11 bases separating them. The germline CDR1 and CDR2 sequences are MNHNS and SASEGT. The CDR3 covers 14 residues. CDR3 sequence reads: CASERFPNTGELFF. The CDR3 nucleotides read TGTGCCAGTGAACGGTTTCCGAACACCGGGGAGCTGTTTTTT.

This chain uses TRBV28 with TRBJ2-5; TRBD2 agrees at 7 bases. V was clipped by 6 bases and J by 4 bases; unmatched bases: 11. Germline V gives CDR1 MDHEN, CDR2 SYDVKM. The CDR3 consists of 15 residues. CDR3 amino acids: CASRFRELAVETQYF. As DNA, the CDR3 is TGTGCCAGCAGGTTCCGGGAGCTAGCGGTAGAGACCCAGTACTTC.

For this clone: The junction does not match germline at one end; this may be a read error. This chain joins TRBV6-5 and TRBJ1-4; unclear D gene. The CDR3 contains 14 residues. From germline, CDR1 is MNHEY and CDR2 SVGAGI. For the CDR3, the DNA is TGTGCCAGCAGTACCGGGGATACTACTGAAAAACTGTTTTTT. Its translation is CASSTGDTTEKLFF.

The V call is TRBV6-1, the J call TRBJ2-5; D uncertain. The V end lost 6 bases, the J end lost 5 bases, and 10 bases lay between the germline ends. Germline assignment: CDR1 MNHNS and CDR2 SASEGT. This CDR3 region has 12 residues. CDR3 protein: CASRWSRETQYF. CDR3 DNA: TGTGCCAGCAGGTGGTCCAGGGAGACCCAGTACTTC.

Note on this clone: Other DNA sequences in this sample translate to the same CDR3. V gene TRBV20-1 combines with J gene TRBJ2-1, with D possibly matching TRBD2 (6 bases). V was trimmed by 4 bases and J by 6 bases, leaving 7 bases between them. Germline V gene lookup returns CDR1 DFQATT and CDR2 SNEGSKA (reference sequence). This CDR3 is built from 11 residues. CDR3 sequence (DNA): TGCAGTGCTACGACTAGCAATGAGCAGTTCTTC. This translates into CSATTSNEQFF.